This is a list of T cell receptor beta chains from one sample in a study of CD8 T cells in ankylosing spondylitis. One entry per CDR3 protein, called by TCRdb with MiXCR from the 5' RACE reads. Here the sample spans just over 350,000 distinct CDR3 sequences, about 20% being singletons. The sample consisted of blood, either unsorted or a sorted T cell fraction (not recorded which). These receptor sequences come from a male donor with ankylosing spondylitis or in good health (not recorded which). CDR3s leave out the opening cysteine and the closing phenylalanine or tryptophan.

j_call | v_call | cdr3_aa
TRBJ2-2 | TRBV7-3 | ASSIGANTGELF
TRBJ2-5 | TRBV9 | ASTYSGGSQETQY
TRBJ1-5 | TRBV4-1 | ASSQDSGDLNQPQH
TRBJ2-1 | TRBV15 | ATSRVGRSYNEQF
TRBJ2-4 | TRBV29-1 | SVGGTAKNIQY
TRBJ2-1 | TRBV4-1 | ASRGYNEQF
TRBJ2-7 | TRBV12-3/TRBV12-4 | ASSLTSGDSYEQY
TRBJ2-7 | TRBV7-8 | ASSLGTVPYEQY
TRBJ2-5 | TRBV29-1 | SVEDQASEGETQY
TRBJ2-5 | TRBV29-1 | SVEGRGQHQETQY
TRBJ2-2 | TRBV12-3/TRBV12-4 | ASSPGGGNTGELF
TRBJ2-4 | TRBV20-1 | SARTSGGNIQY
TRBJ2-3 | TRBV12-3/TRBV12-4 | ASSLVITDTQY
TRBJ1-4 | TRBV3-1 | ASSPQSGEGKLF
TRBJ2-1 | TRBV12-3/TRBV12-4 | ASSSPAVSSYNEQF
TRBJ2-3 | TRBV12-3/TRBV12-4 | ASSGWDSRSTDTQY
TRBJ2-3 | TRBV6-5 | ASSFGPITPSGDTQY
TRBJ1-4 | TRBV6-5 | ASSYSRSKNEKLF
TRBJ2-1 | TRBV11-2 | ASSLTSIRDYVYNEQF
TRBJ2-7 | TRBV10-3 | ASHEQY
TRBJ2-1 | TRBV29-1 | SGEGAEDNEQF
TRBJ1-1 | TRBV29-1 | SVELEGPMVGGEAF
TRBJ1-5 | TRBV28 | ASSFFGSNQPQH
TRBJ2-5 | TRBV24-1 | ATSDDDRGYETQY
TRBJ2-3 | TRBV29-1 | SVEELADTQY
TRBJ1-2 | TRBV20-1 | SAWGGDREEYGYT
TRBJ2-7 | TRBV12-3/TRBV12-4 | ASSPTLATTYEQY
TRBJ1-1 | TRBV14 | ASSPGSTARAF
TRBJ2-5 | TRBV25-1 | ASSWTGEVPDQETQY
TRBJ2-3 | TRBV20-1 | SAKLAEPLPSTDTQY
TRBJ1-2 | TRBV27 | ASSQGFGNYGYT
TRBJ2-5 | TRBV4-1 | ASSQGWGQLGETQY
TRBJ1-4 | TRBV5-6 | ASSSRSGGFREKLF
TRBJ2-5 | TRBV12-3/TRBV12-4 | ASSLDEGAGPPGTQY
TRBJ2-2 | TRBV10-3 | AISSGQNDAGELF
TRBJ1-1 | TRBV29-1 | IRNTEAF
TRBJ2-3 | TRBV11-2 | ASSTRSEGSTDTQY
TRBJ2-1 | TRBV7-2 | ASSPWTLPNEQF
TRBJ1-1 | TRBV6-5 | ASSYRQGGRTEAF
TRBJ1-1 | TRBV27 | ASNPDGDTEAF